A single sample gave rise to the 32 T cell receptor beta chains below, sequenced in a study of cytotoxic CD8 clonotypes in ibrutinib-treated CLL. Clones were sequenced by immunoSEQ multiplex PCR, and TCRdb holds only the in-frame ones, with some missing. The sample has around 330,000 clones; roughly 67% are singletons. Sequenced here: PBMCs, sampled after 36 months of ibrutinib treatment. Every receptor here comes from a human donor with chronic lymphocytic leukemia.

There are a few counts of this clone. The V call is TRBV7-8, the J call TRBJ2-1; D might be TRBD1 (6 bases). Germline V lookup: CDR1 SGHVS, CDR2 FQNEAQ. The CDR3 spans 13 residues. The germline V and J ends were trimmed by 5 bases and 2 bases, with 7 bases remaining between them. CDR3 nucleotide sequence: TGTGCCAGCAGCCAGGGGACCTACAATGAGCAGTTCTTC. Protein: CASSQGTYNEQFF. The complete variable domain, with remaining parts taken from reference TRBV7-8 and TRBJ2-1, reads GAGVSQSPRYKVAKRGQDVALRCDPISGHVSLFWYQQALGQGPEFLTYFQNEAQLDKSGLPSDRFFAERPEGSVSTLKIQRTQQEDSAVYLCASSQGTYNEQFFGPGTRLTVL.

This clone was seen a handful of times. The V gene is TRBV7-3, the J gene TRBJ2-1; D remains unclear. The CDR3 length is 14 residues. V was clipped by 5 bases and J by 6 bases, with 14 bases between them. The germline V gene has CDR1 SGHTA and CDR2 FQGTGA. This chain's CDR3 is CASSATLQPNEQFF. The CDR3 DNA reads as TGTGCCAGCAGCGCCACACTACAGCCCAATGAGCAGTTCTTC.

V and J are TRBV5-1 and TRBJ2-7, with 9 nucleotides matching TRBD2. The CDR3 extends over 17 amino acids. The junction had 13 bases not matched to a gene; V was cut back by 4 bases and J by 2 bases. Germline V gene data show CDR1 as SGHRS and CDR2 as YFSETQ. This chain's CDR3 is CASSPTPGAGGPYEQYF. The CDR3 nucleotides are TGCGCCAGCAGCCCTACCCCTGGCGCGGGGGGGCCCTACGAGCAGTACTTC.

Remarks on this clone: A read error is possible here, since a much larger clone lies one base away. CDR3 sequence (DNA): TGTGCCATCAGTGACGGGGGGGAGACCCAGTACTTC. This gives the protein CAISDGGETQYF. The gene calls are TRBV10-3 and TRBJ2-5; 7 bases line up with TRBD2. The CDR3 loop spans 12 amino acids. Germline lookup yields CDR1 ENHRY and CDR2 SYGVKD. J lost 5 bases, V lost 3 bases, and 0 bases had no gene match.

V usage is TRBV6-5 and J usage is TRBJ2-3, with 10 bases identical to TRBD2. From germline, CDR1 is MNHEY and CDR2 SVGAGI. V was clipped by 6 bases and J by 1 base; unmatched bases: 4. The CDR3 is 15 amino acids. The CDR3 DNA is TGTGCCAGCAGGGGACTAGCGTTTGGCACAGATACGCAGTATTTT. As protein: CASRGLAFGTDTQYF.

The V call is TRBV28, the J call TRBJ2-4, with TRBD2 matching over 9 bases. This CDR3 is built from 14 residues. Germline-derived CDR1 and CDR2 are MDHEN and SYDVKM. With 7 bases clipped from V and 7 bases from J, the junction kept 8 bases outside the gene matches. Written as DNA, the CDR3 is TGTGCCAGCACCTTAGCGGGAGTGGAGAACATTCAGTACTTC. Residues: CASTLAGVENIQYF. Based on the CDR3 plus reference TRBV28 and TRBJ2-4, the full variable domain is DVKVTQSSRYLVKRTGEKVFLECVQDMDHENMFWYRQDPGLGLRLIYFSYDVKMKEKGDIPEGYSVSREKKERFSLILESASTNQTSMYLCASTLAGVENIQYFGAGTRLSVL.

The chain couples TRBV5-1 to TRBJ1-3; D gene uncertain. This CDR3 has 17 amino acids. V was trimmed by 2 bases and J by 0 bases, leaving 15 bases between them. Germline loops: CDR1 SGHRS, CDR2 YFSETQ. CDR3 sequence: CASSFGFRGLSGNTIYF. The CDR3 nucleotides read TGCGCCAGCAGCTTCGGTTTTCGCGGTCTCTCTGGAAACACCATATATTTT.

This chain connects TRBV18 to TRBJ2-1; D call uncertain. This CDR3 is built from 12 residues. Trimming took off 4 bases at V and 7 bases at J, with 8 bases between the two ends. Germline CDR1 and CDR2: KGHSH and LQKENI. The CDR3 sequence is CASSLHPNEQFF. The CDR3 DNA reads TGTGCCAGCTCACTCCACCCGAATGAGCAGTTCTTC.

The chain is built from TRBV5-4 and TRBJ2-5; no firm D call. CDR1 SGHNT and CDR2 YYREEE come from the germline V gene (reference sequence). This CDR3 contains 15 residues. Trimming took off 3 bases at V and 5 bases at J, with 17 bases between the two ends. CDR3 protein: CASSSFRPVEETQYF. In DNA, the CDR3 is TGTGCCAGCAGCTCCTTTCGGCCCGTTGAGGAGACCCAGTACTTC.

CDR3 sequence (DNA): TGTGCCAGCAGCCCCCTCGGGACACCTTTTTCCAGCGCAGATACGCAGTATTTT. Encoded protein: CASSPLGTPFSSADTQYF. The rearrangement links TRBV9 to TRBJ2-3; possible D gene TRBD1, 6 bases. V lost 4 bases to trimming and J lost 4 bases, with 25 bases between them. CDR3 length: 18 amino acids. Germline CDR1 is SGDLS and CDR2 is YYNGEE.

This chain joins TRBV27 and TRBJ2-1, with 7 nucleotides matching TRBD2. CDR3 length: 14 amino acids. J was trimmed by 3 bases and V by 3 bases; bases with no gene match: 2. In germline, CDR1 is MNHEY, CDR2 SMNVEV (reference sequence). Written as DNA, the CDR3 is TGTGCCAGCAGTTTTCTAGCGGTCTACAATGAGCAGTTCTTC. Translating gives CASSFLAVYNEQFF.

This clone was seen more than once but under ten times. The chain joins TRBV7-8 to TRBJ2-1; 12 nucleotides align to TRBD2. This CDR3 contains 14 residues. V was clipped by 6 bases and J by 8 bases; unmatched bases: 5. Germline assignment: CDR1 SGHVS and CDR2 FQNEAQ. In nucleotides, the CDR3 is TGTGCCAGCAGAAGACTAGCGGGAGCAGATGAGCAGTTCTTC. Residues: CASRRLAGADEQFF.

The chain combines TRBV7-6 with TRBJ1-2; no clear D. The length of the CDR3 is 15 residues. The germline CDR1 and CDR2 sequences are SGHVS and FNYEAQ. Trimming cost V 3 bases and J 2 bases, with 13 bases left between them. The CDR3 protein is CASSFSSAENYGYTF. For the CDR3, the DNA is TGTGCCAGCAGCTTTTCGTCAGCCGAAAACTATGGCTACACCTTC.

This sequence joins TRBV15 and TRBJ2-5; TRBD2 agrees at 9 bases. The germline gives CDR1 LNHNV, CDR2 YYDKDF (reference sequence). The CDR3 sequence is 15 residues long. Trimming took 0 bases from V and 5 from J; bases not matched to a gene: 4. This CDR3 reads CATSRDLTSGETQYF. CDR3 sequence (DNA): TGTGCCACCAGCAGAGACCTGACTAGCGGTGAGACCCAGTACTTC.

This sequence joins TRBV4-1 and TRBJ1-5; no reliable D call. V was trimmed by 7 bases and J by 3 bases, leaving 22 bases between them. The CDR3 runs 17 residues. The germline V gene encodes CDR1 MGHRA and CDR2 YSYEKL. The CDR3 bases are TGCGCCAGCAACCCTCGGGTCCAGGAAGCTTCCAATCAGCCCCAGCATTTT. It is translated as CASNPRVQEASNQPQHF.

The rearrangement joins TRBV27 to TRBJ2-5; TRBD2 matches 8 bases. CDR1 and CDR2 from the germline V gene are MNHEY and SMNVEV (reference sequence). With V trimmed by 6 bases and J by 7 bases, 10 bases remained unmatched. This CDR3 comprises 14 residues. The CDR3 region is CASSSGTGGRTQYF. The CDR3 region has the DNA TGTGCCAGCAGCTCCGGGACGGGGGGGAGGACCCAGTACTTC.

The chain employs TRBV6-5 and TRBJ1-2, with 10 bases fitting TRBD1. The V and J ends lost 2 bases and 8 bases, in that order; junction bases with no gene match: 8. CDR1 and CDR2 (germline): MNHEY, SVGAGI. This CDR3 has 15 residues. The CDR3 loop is CASSYQGQGSGGYTF. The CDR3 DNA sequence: TGTGCCAGCAGTTACCAGGGACAGGGGTCTGGAGGCTACACCTTC.

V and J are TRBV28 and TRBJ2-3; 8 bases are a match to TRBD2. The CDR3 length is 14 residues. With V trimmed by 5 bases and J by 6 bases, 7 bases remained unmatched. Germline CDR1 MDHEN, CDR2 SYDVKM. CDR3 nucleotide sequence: TGTGCCAGCAGTCGCCCCGGGAGGGCGGATACGCAGTATTTT. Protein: CASSRPGRADTQYF.

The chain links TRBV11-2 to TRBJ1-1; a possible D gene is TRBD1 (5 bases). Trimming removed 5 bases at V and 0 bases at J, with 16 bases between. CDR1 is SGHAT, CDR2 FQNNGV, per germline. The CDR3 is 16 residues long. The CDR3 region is CASSPLIRVLNTEAFF. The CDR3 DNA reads TGTGCCAGCAGCCCTCTAATCAGGGTACTGAACACTGAAGCTTTCTTT.

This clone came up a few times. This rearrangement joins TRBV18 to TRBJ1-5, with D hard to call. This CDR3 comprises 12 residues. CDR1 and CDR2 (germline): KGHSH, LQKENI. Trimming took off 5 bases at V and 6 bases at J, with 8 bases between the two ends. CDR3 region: CASSTGGQPQHF. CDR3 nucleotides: TGTGCCAGCTCAACGGGAGGTCAGCCCCAGCATTTT.

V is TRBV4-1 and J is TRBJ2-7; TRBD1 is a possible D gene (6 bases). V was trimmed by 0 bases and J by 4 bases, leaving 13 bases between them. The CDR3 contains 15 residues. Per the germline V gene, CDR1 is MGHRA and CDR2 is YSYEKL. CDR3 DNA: TGCGCCAGCAGCCAAGACTCGGGACACCCATACGAGCAGTACTTC. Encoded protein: CASSQDSGHPYEQYF.

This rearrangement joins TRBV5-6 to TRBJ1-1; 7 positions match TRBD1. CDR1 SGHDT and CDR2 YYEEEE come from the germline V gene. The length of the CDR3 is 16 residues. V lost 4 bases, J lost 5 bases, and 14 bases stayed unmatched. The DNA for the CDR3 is TGTGCCAGCAGCCTTAGGACAGGAGTTTTTGAAACTGAAGCTTTCTTT. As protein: CASSLRTGVFETEAFF.

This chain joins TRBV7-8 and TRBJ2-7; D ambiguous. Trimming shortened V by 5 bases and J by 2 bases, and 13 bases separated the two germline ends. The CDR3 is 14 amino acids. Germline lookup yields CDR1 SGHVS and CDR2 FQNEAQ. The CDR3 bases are TGTGCCAGCAGCCATCGCACACCACCCTACGAGCAGTACTTC. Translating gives CASSHRTPPYEQYF. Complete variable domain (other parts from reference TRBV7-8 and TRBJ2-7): GAGVSQSPRYKVAKRGQDVALRCDPISGHVSLFWYQQALGQGPEFLTYFQNEAQLDKSGLPSDRFFAERPEGSVSTLKIQRTQQEDSAVYLCASSHRTPPYEQYFGPGTRLTVT.

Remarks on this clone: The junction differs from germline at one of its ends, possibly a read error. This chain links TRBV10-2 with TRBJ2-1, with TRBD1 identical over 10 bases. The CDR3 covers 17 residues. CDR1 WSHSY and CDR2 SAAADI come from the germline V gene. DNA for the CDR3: TGCGCCAGCAGTGAGCCTCTGACAGGGGGCTCCCACAATGAGCAGTTCTTC. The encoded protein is CASSEPLTGGSHNEQFF.

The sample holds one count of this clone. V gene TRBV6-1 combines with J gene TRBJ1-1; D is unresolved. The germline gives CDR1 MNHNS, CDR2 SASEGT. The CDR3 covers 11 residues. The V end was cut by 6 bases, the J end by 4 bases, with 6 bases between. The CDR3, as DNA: TGTGCCAGCAGGGGTGGCACTGAAGCTTTCTTT. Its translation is CASRGGTEAFF.

The CDR3 DNA reads TGTGCCAGTAGCCTAGGGGACTGGGAGACCCAGTACTTC. This codes for CASSLGDWETQYF. The chain links TRBV19 to TRBJ2-5; D is possibly TRBD2 (6 bases). Trimming cost V 6 bases and J 5 bases, with 13 bases left between them. CDR3 length: 13 residues. Looked up from germline, CDR1 is LNHDA and CDR2 is SQIVND (reference sequence).

CDR3 loop: CASSTRPSAFHQPQHF. CDR3 nucleotides: TGTGCCAGTAGTACGAGGCCATCGGCCTTTCATCAGCCCCAGCATTTT. This chain links TRBV19 with TRBJ1-5; D call uncertain. Germline V gene lookup returns CDR1 LNHDA and CDR2 SQIVND (reference sequence). The CDR3 has 16 residues. V lost 4 bases and J 5 bases, leaving 18 bases between the germline ends.

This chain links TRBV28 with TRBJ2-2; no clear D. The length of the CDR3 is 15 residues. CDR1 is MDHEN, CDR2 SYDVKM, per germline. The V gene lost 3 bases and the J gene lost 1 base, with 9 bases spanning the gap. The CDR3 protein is CASSFPLGNTGELFF. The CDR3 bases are TGTGCCAGCAGTTTTCCCCTCGGGAACACCGGGGAGCTGTTTTTT. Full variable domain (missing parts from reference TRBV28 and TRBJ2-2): DVKVTQSSRYLVKRTGEKVFLECVQDMDHENMFWYRQDPGLGLRLIYFSYDVKMKEKGDIPEGYSVSREKKERFSLILESASTNQTSMYLCASSFPLGNTGELFFGEGSRLTVL.

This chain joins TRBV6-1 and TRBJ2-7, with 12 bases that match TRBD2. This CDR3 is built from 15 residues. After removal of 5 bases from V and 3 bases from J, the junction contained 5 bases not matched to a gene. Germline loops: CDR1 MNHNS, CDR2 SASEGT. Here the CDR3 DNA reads TGTGCCAGCAGTCGACTAGCGGGGGATATCTACGAGCAGTACTTC. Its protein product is CASSRLAGDIYEQYF.

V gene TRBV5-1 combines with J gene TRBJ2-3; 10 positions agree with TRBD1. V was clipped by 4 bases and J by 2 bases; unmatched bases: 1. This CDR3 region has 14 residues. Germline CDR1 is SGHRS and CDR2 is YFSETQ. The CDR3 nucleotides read TGCGCCAGCAGCCGACAGGGGGCCACAGATACGCAGTATTTT. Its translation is CASSRQGATDTQYF. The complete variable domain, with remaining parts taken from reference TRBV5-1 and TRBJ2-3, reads KAGVTQTPRYLIKTRGQQVTLSCSPISGHRSVSWYQQTPGQGLQFLFEYFSETQRNKGNFPGRFSGRQFSNSRSEMNVSTLELGDSALYLCASSRQGATDTQYFGPGTRLTVL.

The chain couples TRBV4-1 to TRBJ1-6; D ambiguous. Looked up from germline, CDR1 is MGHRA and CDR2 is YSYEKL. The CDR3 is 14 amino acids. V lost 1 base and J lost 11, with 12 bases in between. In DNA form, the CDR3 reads TGCGCCAGCAGCCAAGCCCCAATTCTTGCACCCCTCCACTTT. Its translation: CASSQAPILAPLHF.

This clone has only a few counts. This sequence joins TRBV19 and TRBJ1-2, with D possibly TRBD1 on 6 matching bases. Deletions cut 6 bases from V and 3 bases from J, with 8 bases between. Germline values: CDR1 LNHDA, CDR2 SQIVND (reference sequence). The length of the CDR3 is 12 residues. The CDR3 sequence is CASRAGDYGYTF. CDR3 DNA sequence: TGTGCCAGTAGGGCAGGGGACTATGGCTACACCTTC.